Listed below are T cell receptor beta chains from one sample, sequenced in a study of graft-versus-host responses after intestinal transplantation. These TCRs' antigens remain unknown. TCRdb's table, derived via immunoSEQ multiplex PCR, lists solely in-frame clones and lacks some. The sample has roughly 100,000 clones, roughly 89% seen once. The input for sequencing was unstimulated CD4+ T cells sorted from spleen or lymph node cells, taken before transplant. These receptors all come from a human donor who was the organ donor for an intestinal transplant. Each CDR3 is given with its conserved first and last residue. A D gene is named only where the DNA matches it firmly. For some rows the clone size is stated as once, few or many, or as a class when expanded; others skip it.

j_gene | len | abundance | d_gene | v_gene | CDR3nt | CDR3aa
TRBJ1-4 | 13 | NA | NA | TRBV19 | TGTGCCAGCACAGGGCGGACTAATGAAAAACTGTTTTTT | CASTGRTNEKLFF
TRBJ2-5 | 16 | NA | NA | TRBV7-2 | TGTGCCAGCAGCTTAGCTGGCGGGGGCCTAAAAGAGACCCAGTACTTC | CASSLAGGGLKETQYF
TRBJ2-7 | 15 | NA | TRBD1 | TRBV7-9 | TGTGCCAGCAGCTCGCGCGGGACAGGGTCCTACGAGCAGTACTTC | CASSSRGTGSYEQYF
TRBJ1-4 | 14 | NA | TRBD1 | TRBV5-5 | TGTGCCAGCAGCGGCGGACAGGGAAGGGAAAAACTGTTTTTT | CASSGGQGREKLFF
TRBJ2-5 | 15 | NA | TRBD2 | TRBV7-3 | TGTGCCAGCAGCTTGGCTAGCGGGGTCCAAGAGACCCAGTACTTC | CASSLASGVQETQYF
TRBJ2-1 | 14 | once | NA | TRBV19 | TGTGCCAGTAGTCATACCGGGACTGGCAATGAGCAGTTCTTC | CASSHTGTGNEQFF
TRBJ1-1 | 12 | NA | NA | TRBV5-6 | TGTGCCAGCAGCTTAACACAGGCGGAAGCTTTCTTT | CASSLTQAEAFF
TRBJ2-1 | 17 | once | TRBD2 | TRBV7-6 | TGTGCCAGCAGCTTAATAGGCGGGGGGGCCCTGTACAATGAGCAGTTCTTC | CASSLIGGGALYNEQFF
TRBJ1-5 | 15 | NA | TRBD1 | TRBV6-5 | TGTGCCAGCAGTTCCGGGACAGGGTTTAATCAGCCCCAGCATTTT | CASSSGTGFNQPQHF
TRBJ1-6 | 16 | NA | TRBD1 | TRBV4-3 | TGCGCCAGCAGCCAGGAACGGACAGGAGATTTATTCCCCCTCCACTTT | CASSQERTGDLFPLHF
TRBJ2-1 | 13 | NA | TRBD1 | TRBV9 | TGTGCCAGCAGCCCTGACAGGGTCAATGAGCAGTTCTTC | CASSPDRVNEQFF
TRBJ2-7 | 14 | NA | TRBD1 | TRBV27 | TGTGCCAGCAGACGACAGGGCAGCTCCTACGAGCAGTACTTC | CASRRQGSSYEQYF
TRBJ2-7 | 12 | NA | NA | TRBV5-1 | TGCGCCAGCAGCTTAACAGGGCCCGAGCAGTACTTC | CASSLTGPEQYF